Following are 28 T cell receptor beta chains from one sample sequenced in a study of blood T cell repertoires in COVID-19 (dated by TCRdb to about 2020). Library prep was done by the immunoSEQ multiplex PCR assay. Entries here come from immuneACCESS through TCRdb and include only in-frame sequences with V and J called. Some clones fail to appear in such tables; in the studies checked, an unresolved V gene covers under half of the shortfall, and the cause of the remainder is unknown. This sample lists under 200,000 clones; around 80% were detected once. The ten largest clones represent around 7.8% of the sample. The specimen was peripheral blood. All receptors come from a woman aged 55 to 70 with COVID-19, enrolled during active disease.

This clone has only a few counts. The V call is TRBV30, the J call TRBJ2-5; TRBD1 aligns across 8 bases. The CDR3 runs 14 residues. V shed 1 base, J shed 6 bases, and the junction held 7 bases outside the gene matches. Germline V gives CDR1 GTSNPN, CDR2 SVGIG (reference sequence). CDR3 region: CAWSAGGAGKTQYF. The CDR3 region has the DNA TGTGCCTGGAGTGCAGGGGGCGCCGGGAAGACCCAGTACTTC. The variable domain in full, completed from reference TRBV30 and TRBJ2-5, reads SQTIHQWPATLVQPVGSPLSLECTVEGTSNPNLYWYRQAAGRGLQLLFYSVGIGQISSEVPQNLSASRPQDRQFILSSKKLLLSDSGFYLCAWSAGGAGKTQYFGPGTRLLVL.

The rearrangement joins TRBV7-2 to TRBJ1-5, with D unresolved. V dropped 1 base and J dropped 0 bases, with 7 bases sitting between them. The CDR3 covers 15 residues. Per the germline V gene, CDR1 is SGHTA and CDR2 is FQGNSA. The CDR3 region is CASSLGHLSNQPQHF. The CDR3 DNA follows: TGTGCCAGCAGCTTAGGACACCTTAGCAATCAGCCCCAGCATTTT.

This clone was counted a single time. The chain carries TRBV6-6 and TRBJ2-1; 8 bases fit TRBD1. The germline V gene encodes CDR1 MNHNY and CDR2 SVGAGI (reference sequence). V shed 6 bases and J 4 bases; nucleotides not matched to a gene: 11. The CDR3 extends over 16 amino acids. This chain's CDR3 is CASRSPGQANYNEQFF. The DNA of the CDR3 is TGTGCCAGCAGATCTCCGGGACAGGCCAATTACAATGAGCAGTTCTTC.

V is TRBV24-1 and J is TRBJ2-1; 12 bases fit TRBD2. Germline values: CDR1 KGHDR, CDR2 SFDVKD. CDR3 size: 20 residues. V trimming: 2 bases; J trimming: 4 bases; junction bases outside the gene matches: 14. The CDR3 DNA follows: TGTGCCACCAGTGATTCTAGCGGGGGGGGTAAAGGGAGGGCTTACAATGAGCAGTTCTTC. It specifies CATSDSSGGGKGRAYNEQFF.

The chain combines TRBV9 with TRBJ2-1; D is unclear. Germline V gene data show CDR1 as SGDLS and CDR2 as YYNGEE. Trimming shortened V by 4 bases and J by 5 bases, and 4 bases separated the two germline ends. The CDR3 spans 11 residues. CDR3 in DNA: TGTGCCAGCAGCTCTAACAATGAGCAGTTCTTC. The encoded protein is CASSSNNEQFF. The entire variable domain, with the rest obtained from reference TRBV9 and TRBJ2-1, is as follows: DSGVTQTPKHLITATGQRVTLRCSPRSGDLSVYWYQQSLDQGLQFLIQYYNGEERAKGNILERFSAQQFPDLHSELNLSSLELGDSALYFCASSSNNEQFFGPGTRLTVL.

The CDR3 coding sequence is TGTGCCAGCAACCCGGGGGGGACCTACGAGCAGTACTTC. Translated: CASNPGGTYEQYF. The rearrangement links TRBV6-5 to TRBJ2-7; 8 bases fit TRBD2. With 7 bases clipped from V and 2 bases from J, the junction kept 4 bases outside the gene matches. Germline values: CDR1 MNHEY, CDR2 SVGAGI. The CDR3 spans 13 residues.

The rearrangement joins TRBV5-4 to TRBJ2-1; 9 positions match TRBD2. Germline V lookup: CDR1 SGHNT, CDR2 YYREEE (reference sequence). The CDR3 loop spans 15 amino acids. J gave up 4 bases and V 0 bases, and 2 bases lay outside the gene matches. CDR3 nucleotide sequence: TGTGCCAGCAGCTTGGTAGCGGGAGTGTACAATGAGCAGTTCTTC. It codes for CASSLVAGVYNEQFF.

The J gene is TRBJ2-2, the V gene TRBV7-9, with D tentatively TRBD1 (5 bases). The length of the CDR3 is 16 residues. Trimming removed 0 bases at V and 2 bases at J, with 10 bases between. Germline V lookup: CDR1 SEHNR, CDR2 FQNEAQ (reference sequence). CDR3 coding DNA: TGTGCCAGCAGCTTAGCTGGCAGGGCTAACACCGGGGAGCTGTTTTTT. Encoded protein: CASSLAGRANTGELFF.

The chain recombines TRBV5-1 with TRBJ2-3; D is undetermined. Trimming took off 0 bases at V and 4 bases at J, with 6 bases between the two ends. Germline CDR1 reads SGHRS; CDR2 reads YFSETQ. This CDR3 is built from 13 residues. The DNA of the CDR3 is TGCGCCAGCAGCTTGGTGGCCGCAGATACGCAGTATTTT. This translates into CASSLVAADTQYF.

The chain is built from TRBV19 and TRBJ2-7, with 7 bases aligning to TRBD1. This CDR3 is built from 18 residues. Germline-derived CDR1 and CDR2 are LNHDA and SQIVND (reference sequence). The V segment lost 6 bases and the J segment 4 bases; nucleotides outside the gene matches: 21. The CDR3: CASSPFRGAGTEKYEQYF. The CDR3 DNA reads TGTGCCAGTAGCCCCTTTCGGGGAGCCGGGACAGAAAAATACGAGCAGTACTTC.

V is TRBV30 and J is TRBJ1-1; 9 bases fit TRBD1. After removal of 5 bases from V and 0 bases from J, the junction contained 19 bases not matched to a gene. Germline V CDR1 and CDR2: GTSNPN, SVGIG (reference sequence). The CDR3 sequence is 19 residues long. CDR3 coding DNA: TGTGCCTGGGGACAGGGGAAGGGGGTTGAGTGGATGTTGAACACTGAAGCTTTCTTT. This translates into CAWGQGKGVEWMLNTEAFF.

The gene calls are TRBV5-1 and TRBJ2-2; D unclear. Germline lookup yields CDR1 SGHRS and CDR2 YFSETQ. The CDR3 extends over 14 amino acids. V lost 0 bases, J lost 4 bases, and 7 bases lay in between. The CDR3 sequence is CASSLATGTGELFF. The CDR3 region has the DNA TGCGCCAGCAGCTTGGCTACTGGCACCGGGGAGCTGTTTTTT.

The chain's CDR3 is CASSQGDRILQYF. CDR3 DNA sequence: TGTGCCAGCAGCCAAGGGGACAGGATCTTGCAGTATTTT. The rearrangement uses TRBV3-1 (or the pseudogene TRBV3-2) and TRBJ2-3, with 8 bases lining up with TRBD1. The junction had 5 bases not matched to a gene; V was cut back by 1 base and J by 11 bases. The CDR3 spans 13 residues. Germline values: CDR1 LGHDT, CDR2 YNNKEL (reference sequence).

The gene calls are TRBV19 and TRBJ1-1, with TRBD1 identical over 10 bases. The CDR3 contains 12 residues. Trimming at V came to 10 bases and at J to 6 bases, leaving 5 bases not matched to a gene. Germline V gene data show CDR1 as LNHDA and CDR2 as SQIVND (reference sequence). DNA for the CDR3: TGTGCCACCGGACAGGGGGTGTCTGAAGCTTTCTTT. This codes for CATGQGVSEAFF.

V gene TRBV12-3 or TRBV12-4 combines with J gene TRBJ1-5; D is ambiguous. Trimming shortened V by 2 bases and J by 7 bases, and 9 bases separated the two germline ends. There are 13 residues in the CDR3. For the CDR3, the DNA is TGTGCCAGCAGTTTAAACTATGGGCAGCCCCAGCATTTT. Protein product: CASSLNYGQPQHF.

The chain combines TRBV5-1 with TRBJ2-3; no definite D call. Trimming left V 7 bases short and J 5 bases short, with 23 bases between. This CDR3 is built from 16 residues. Per germline, CDR1 SGHRS and CDR2 YFSETQ. The CDR3 sequence: CASQLTGTGLGDTQYF. CDR3 DNA sequence: TGCGCCAGCCAACTAACCGGAACGGGTTTAGGAGATACGCAGTATTTT.

The rearrangement joins TRBV5-8 to TRBJ1-6; TRBD1 aligns across 8 bases. The CDR3 length is 16 residues. CDR1 and CDR2 (germline): SGHTS, YDEGEE. Trimming took 4 bases from V and 8 from J; bases not matched to a gene: 11. CDR3 in DNA: TGTGCCAGCAGCCTCCGGACAGGGTATTTGGATTCACCCCTCCACTTT. Its protein product is CASSLRTGYLDSPLHF.

The V and J genes are TRBV9 and TRBJ2-3, with 7 bases lining up with TRBD2. V dropped 6 bases and J dropped 6; count of bases not matched to a gene: 16. CDR1 is SGDLS, CDR2 YYNGEE, per germline. The CDR3 covers 16 residues. The CDR3 loop reads CASTPWAGESPDTQYF. In nucleotides, the CDR3 is TGTGCCAGCACCCCCTGGGCGGGAGAATCGCCTGATACGCAGTATTTT.

This clone has a single count. The chain couples TRBV13 to TRBJ1-4; the D gene is possibly TRBD1 (6 bases). V lost 5 bases and J 8 bases, leaving 18 bases between the germline ends. In germline, CDR1 is PRHDT, CDR2 FYEKMQ (reference sequence). This CDR3 contains 15 residues. CDR3 amino acids: CASSQRQALREKLFF. The CDR3 DNA reads TGTGCCAGCAGCCAAAGACAGGCTCTACGGGAAAAACTGTTTTTT.

The rearrangement uses TRBV3-1 (or the pseudogene TRBV3-2) and TRBJ2-3; D call uncertain. CDR3 length equals 16 residues. Trimming took off 0 bases at V and 3 bases at J, with 13 bases between the two ends. The germline gives CDR1 LGHDT, CDR2 YNNKEL (reference sequence). In nucleotides, the CDR3 is TGTGCCAGCAGCCAAGAGGCCCCATTTTCGACAGATACGCAGTATTTT. Translation gives CASSQEAPFSTDTQYF.

This chain links TRBV6-6 with TRBJ1-3; no firm D call. V was cut by 5 bases and J by 0 bases, with 17 bases left in between. Germline values: CDR1 MNHNY, CDR2 SVGAGI (reference sequence). The CDR3 extends over 17 amino acids. The CDR3 nucleotides are TGTGCCAGCAGTCACCACCCCCGGAACAGCTCTGGAAACACCATATATTTT. It specifies CASSHHPRNSSGNTIYF.

The CDR3 loop is CASSLFLSTDTQYF. The CDR3 coding sequence is TGTGCCAGCAGCTTATTCCTGAGCACAGATACGCAGTATTTT. The chain is built from TRBV5-4 and TRBJ2-3; D remains ambiguous. V was cut by 2 bases and J by 0 bases, with 7 bases left in between. CDR1 is SGHNT, CDR2 YYREEE, per germline (reference sequence). The CDR3 has 14 amino acids.

This clone was observed a single time. This chain uses TRBV7-3 with TRBJ1-1; 9 bases are shared with TRBD1. V trimming: 2 bases; J trimming: 6 bases; junction bases outside the gene matches: 4. The CDR3 totals 14 residues. Per the germline V gene, CDR1 is SGHTA and CDR2 is FQGTGA. CDR3 residues: CASSLPGQGPEAFF. The CDR3 region has the DNA TGTGCCAGCAGCTTACCGGGACAGGGACCTGAAGCTTTCTTT.

V usage is TRBV2 and J usage is TRBJ2-2, with D unresolved. Germline V lookup: CDR1 SNHLY, CDR2 FYNNEI. V was clipped by 11 bases and J by 7 bases, with 11 bases between them. The CDR3 spans 11 residues. The CDR3 protein is CASRQYGELFF. CDR3 nucleotides: TGTGCCTCCCGCCAGTACGGGGAGCTGTTTTTT.

The CDR3 loop reads CASSLGRGRLAGSGELFF. CDR3 coding DNA: TGTGCCAGCAGCTTAGGCAGGGGGCGGCTAGCGGGATCCGGGGAGCTGTTTTTT. The chain couples TRBV11-2 to TRBJ2-2; tentative D call: TRBD2 (9 bases). V lost 1 base and J 6 bases, leaving 21 bases between the germline ends. In germline, CDR1 is SGHAT, CDR2 FQNNGV. CDR3 length equals 18 residues.

The V call is TRBV12-2, the J call TRBJ1-1. TRBV12-2 is a documented pseudogene. The CDR3 sequence is 22 residues long. The CDR3, as DNA: TGTGCAAGTCGCTTAGTGACAAACCCCGGATACGTTAGATCTAGCACCAACACTGAAGCTTTCTTT. Residues: CASRLVTNPGYVRSSTNTEAFF.

The chain is built from TRBV20-1 and TRBJ2-5; D not resolved. Per the germline V gene, CDR1 is DFQATT and CDR2 is SNEGSKA (reference sequence). The CDR3 runs 12 residues. Trimming took off 3 bases at V and 3 bases at J, with 8 bases between the two ends. CDR3: CSASTDKETQYF. DNA for the CDR3: TGCAGTGCTAGTACAGATAAAGAGACCCAGTACTTC.

This chain links TRBV4-1 with TRBJ1-3, with D possibly matching TRBD1 (5 bases). V was clipped by 2 bases and J by 1 base, with 18 bases between them. From germline, CDR1 is MGHRA and CDR2 YSYEKL. CDR3 length: 18 amino acids. The CDR3: CASSQTNRFIMSGNTIYF. The CDR3 region has the DNA TGCGCCAGCAGCCAAACTAACAGGTTTATCATGTCTGGAAACACCATATATTTT.